The TCR beta chain under discussion was sequenced for a study of blood T cell repertoires in COVID-19 (TCRdb year 2020). At the level of the whole study: The collaborator samples originated in the United States, Italy and Spain and spanned the acute and convalescent phases of COVID-19. The prospective study material was composed of cDNA or gDNA derived from T cells, B-cell-depleted T cells, or PBMCs. Where available, HLA class I and class II types were taken from metadata supplied by the sample provider and were not determined by assay-based typing. The dataset comprised deeply sampled blood TCRbeta repertoires from subjects exposed to, actively infected with, or recovered from COVID-19. The repertoires were made available in a free public database intended to serve as a resource for research on the immune response to SARS-CoV-2. The sample metadata nearly always contained a de-identified subject ID, COVID-19 status, age in years and sex. The samples were drawn from the first 160 participants of the ongoing ImmuneRACE study and from 1,254 subjects provided by 6 global collaborators.

From its cysteine to its phenylalanine, the CDR3 spans 16 amino acids. Here the CDR3 DNA is all that survives: 48 bases in frame from base 1. The germline V gene sets CDR1 to MNHNS and CDR2 to SASEGT. The junction shows trimming of 1 base on V and 1 base on J, plus 10 bases between the germline ends. TCRbeta CDR3 regions were amplified from genomic DNA using the immunoSEQ Assay, a bias-controlled multiplex PCR. For the original study's pipeline: The number of nucleated cells in each sample was estimated by amplification of reference gene primers within the assay. Sequence reads were collapsed and filtered to measure the absolute abundance of every unique TCRbeta CDR3 rearrangement. For each sample, productive Simpson clonality was calculated as the square root of Simpson's diversity index across productive rearrangements. This is the immuneACCESS table as TCRdb keeps it, with only in-frame sequences that have V and J called. A part of the clones is gone; compared with another copy, unresolved V genes explain less than half, and the rest is unexplained. That table is the source of V, J and clone size, and D and trimming were worked out from the DNA. The sample has some 100,000 clones on record, about 80% of them singletons. The ten largest clones add up to over 30% of the sample.

The paper's findings and limits, for the study overall: Clinical and demographic metadata were provided uncurated, with the amount varying by source and participant.

Collaborating institutions collected whole blood in K2EDTA tubes following their own protocols. For TCRbeta analysis, collaborators shipped samples in one of three forms: frozen whole blood, isolated PBMCs, or DNA extracted from either of those sample types. This clone was seen only a few times. It lacks a known antigen. No base qualities exist here, and no much larger clone lies one base off it. This sequence was found in a man aged 65-85 years with active or convalescent COVID-19. The chain was built from TRBV6-1 and TRBJ2-2, with no confident D gene call. The sample was peripheral blood. The DNA reads TGTGCCAGCAGTGAAGTTAGGAGCCAGAACACCGGGGAGCTGTTTTTT. Its protein reads: CASSEVRSQNTGELFF.